Presented here are 10 T cell receptor beta chains from one specimen sequenced in a study of T cells in Graves' hyperthyroidism and ophthalmopathy. Authors of the study amplified TCR beta CDR3 regions from RNA transcripts. First-round RT-PCR targeting the TCR CDR3 was performed with the HTBI primer set. In TCRdb, the multiplex PCR reads were re-called with MiXCR into one record per CDR3 protein. The sample consists of some 380,000 distinct CDR3 sequences, approximately 15% of them appearing once. Input material: blood. These receptor sequences come from a man between 25 and 39 years old with Graves' hyperthyroidism that later progressed to Graves' ophthalmopathy.

The V and J genes are TRBV6-1 and TRBJ2-1; D possibly uses TRBD1 or TRBD2 (6 bases each). The CDR3 extends over 16 amino acids. Germline V gene lookup returns CDR1 MNHNS and CDR2 SASEGT. Trimming removed 3 bases from V and 10 bases from J, with 22 bases in between. In DNA form, the CDR3 reads TGTGCCAGCAGTGATGAGGGGGGACTGTCGGGTTGGGAGCAGTTCTTC. Amino acids: CASSDEGGLSGWEQFF.

This clonotype was found a few times. This sequence joins TRBV6-1 and TRBJ2-4; D is ambiguous. The CDR3 covers 15 residues. The ends were cut back, 4 bases at V and 0 bases at J, with 10 bases in the middle. From germline, CDR1 is MNHNS and CDR2 SASEGT. The CDR3 loop reads CASSARLLAKNIQYF. CDR3 sequence (DNA): TGTGCCAGCAGTGCCCGGTTACTAGCCAAAAACATTCAGTACTTC.

This clonotype was counted many times. The chain is built from TRBV18 and TRBJ2-7; TRBD1 agrees at 10 bases. The CDR3 has 16 residues. J gave up 4 bases and V 3 bases, and 9 bases lay outside the gene matches. Per the germline V gene, CDR1 is KGHSH and CDR2 is LQKENI. CDR3 residues: CASSPSFDRGPYEQYF. DNA of the CDR3: TGTGCCAGCTCACCCAGCTTTGACAGGGGGCCTTACGAGCAGTACTTC.

Many counts were recorded for this clonotype. This sequence joins TRBV6-1 and TRBJ2-1; D is possibly TRBD2 (6 bases). This CDR3 region has 14 residues. Germline V gene data show CDR1 as MNHNS and CDR2 as SASEGT. The V and J ends lost 7 bases and 2 bases respectively, with 12 bases between them. CDR3 DNA: TGTGCCAGCAACCGGGGGTCCCCCTACAATGAGCAGTTCTTC. Protein product: CASNRGSPYNEQFF.

This clonotype has a handful of counts. V usage is TRBV5-6 and J usage is TRBJ2-1; 8 bases fit TRBD1. V was clipped by 4 bases and J by 5 bases; unmatched bases: 8. The CDR3 totals 15 residues. Germline V gene sequence: CDR1 SGHDT, CDR2 YYEEEE. The CDR3 region has the DNA TGTGCCAGCAGCAAGACAGGGGTGGGGGACAATGAGCAGTTCTTC. Its translation: CASSKTGVGDNEQFF.

This clonotype has more than one count but fewer than ten. The chain employs TRBV5-1 and TRBJ2-7; D is uncertain. Germline CDR1 reads SGHRS; CDR2 reads YFSETQ. V lost 0 bases, J lost 7 bases, and 11 bases lay in between. The CDR3 runs to 13 residues. The CDR3 DNA reads TGCGCCAGCAGCTTGGTGATCCTTGGAGAGCAGTACTTC. It specifies CASSLVILGEQYF.

This clonotype occurred many times. The chain combines TRBV7-2 with TRBJ2-1, with TRBD2 identical over 9 bases. In germline, CDR1 is SGHTA, CDR2 FQGNSA. CDR3 length: 16 amino acids. V lost 5 bases, J lost 6 bases, and 11 bases stayed unmatched. The CDR3 nucleotides read TGTGCCAGCAGCCCGAGGGGGGCGGGGGGGCTCAATGAGCAGTTCTTC. Translating gives CASSPRGAGGLNEQFF.

This clonotype was seen repeatedly, ten times or more. This chain joins TRBV11-2 and TRBJ2-1, with D unclear. Per germline, CDR1 SGHAT and CDR2 FQNNGV. V gave up 0 bases and J gave up 2 bases, with 5 bases separating them. This CDR3 region has 14 residues. CDR3 in DNA: TGTGCCAGCAGCTTAGAGCCAGCCTACAATGAGCAGTTCTTC. This codes for CASSLEPAYNEQFF.

The chain links TRBV27 to TRBJ2-7, with D possibly matching TRBD1 (6 bases). Trimming pared 3 bases from V and 0 bases from J, leaving 12 bases between. In germline, CDR1 is MNHEY, CDR2 SMNVEV (reference sequence). The CDR3 spans 15 residues. The CDR3 is CASSLSGVLSYEQYF. The CDR3 DNA reads as TGTGCCAGCAGTTTGTCAGGGGTCCTCTCCTACGAGCAGTACTTC.

In its sample, this clonotype was seen many times. The V call is TRBV14, the J call TRBJ1-5; D gene unclear. The CDR3 totals 13 residues. Trimming left V 5 bases short and J 6 bases short, with 11 bases between. The germline V gene encodes CDR1 SGHDN and CDR2 FVKESK. The CDR3 loop reads CASSDGIGQPQHF. The CDR3 nucleotides read TGTGCCAGCAGCGATGGGATAGGTCAGCCCCAGCATTTT.